The clone carrying this T cell receptor beta chain showed up just a few times. The antigen remains unidentified. Researchers reported that TCR beta cDNA libraries carried unique molecular identifiers. When about 0.85 to 11 million T cells were used, they gave hundreds of thousands of cDNA molecules. TCRdb re-called the PCR reads through MiXCR, storing one row per CDR3 protein. The sample lists about 430,000 distinct CDR3 sequences, about 39% occurring once. The sample is drawn from a study of post-analysis software for immune sequencing data. In the study overall: Recorded subtypes: relapsing-remitting, secondary progressive, progressive-relapsing; some patients unannotated.

Trimming removed 6 bases from V and 2 bases from J; junction bases left unmatched: 4. The CDR3 is made up of 14 amino acids. From germline, CDR1 is MNHEY and CDR2 SMNVEV (reference sequence). Study-wide points: Samples from one preparation batch, clustered by F measure, grouped strongly together. About 5 TRBV segments were significantly more frequent in patients than in controls. TRBV5-6, TRBV5-1 and TRBV20-1 were among these segments.

This sequence joins TRBV27 and TRBJ2-5; TRBD1 matches at 9 bases. Sequencing used blood. This receptor was identified in a girl aged 2 to 9 with multiple sclerosis. Written as DNA, the CDR3 is TGTGCCAGCAGCAGACAGGGGGAACAAGAGACCCAGTACTTC. Translated, it gives CASSRQGEQETQYF.